This T cell receptor beta chain was captured by sequencing in a study of blood T cell repertoires in COVID-19. Study details: From T cells, B-cell-depleted T cells, or PBMCs came the material, which was cDNA or gDNA.

Original handling: Cell counts per sample came from amplifying reference gene primers. Some clones are missing from TCRdb's copy, which holds only in-frame ones; the method was immunoSEQ multiplex PCR. V, J and clone size were drawn from that table, and D and trimming were deduced from the DNA. Of roughly 120,000 clones listed, roughly 83% are singletons. Unmatched junction bases numbered 3, after V lost 8 bases and J lost 1 base. CDR1 is MGHRA and CDR2 is YSYEKL in the germline V gene. The CDR3 contains 14 residues. The chain couples TRBV4-1 to TRBJ2-2, with 8 bases lining up with TRBD1. This sequence was found in a human donor in a cohort sampled during active COVID-19. The sequenced sample was peripheral blood. CDR3 sequence (DNA): TGCGCCAGCGGACAGGGACAGAACACCGGGGAGCTGTTTTTT. Protein product: CASGQGQNTGELFF.